This entry is about one T cell receptor (beta chain). These data originate in a study of beta chain features in type 1 diabetes. This CDR3 is 14 amino acids long. The germline gives CDR1 SGHTA, CDR2 FQGNSA. The V and J ends lost 2 bases and 1 base respectively, with 9 bases between them. What was sequenced were expressed TCRB transcripts, since all of the isolated RNA had been reverse transcribed. The method was immunoSEQ multiplex PCR; TCRdb's version includes in-frame clones alone and lacks a portion of them. The sample has about 150,000 clones; 8.5% to 14% are singletons. This receptor was identified in a man younger than 35 in good health. The specimen was central memory CD4+ T cells from blood. This chain joins TRBV7-2 and TRBJ2-7; tentatively, D is TRBD1 (6 bases). The CDR3 DNA reads as TGTGCCAGCAGCTTAAGACAGGAATCCTACGAGCAGTACTTC. This gives the protein CASSLRQESYEQYF.